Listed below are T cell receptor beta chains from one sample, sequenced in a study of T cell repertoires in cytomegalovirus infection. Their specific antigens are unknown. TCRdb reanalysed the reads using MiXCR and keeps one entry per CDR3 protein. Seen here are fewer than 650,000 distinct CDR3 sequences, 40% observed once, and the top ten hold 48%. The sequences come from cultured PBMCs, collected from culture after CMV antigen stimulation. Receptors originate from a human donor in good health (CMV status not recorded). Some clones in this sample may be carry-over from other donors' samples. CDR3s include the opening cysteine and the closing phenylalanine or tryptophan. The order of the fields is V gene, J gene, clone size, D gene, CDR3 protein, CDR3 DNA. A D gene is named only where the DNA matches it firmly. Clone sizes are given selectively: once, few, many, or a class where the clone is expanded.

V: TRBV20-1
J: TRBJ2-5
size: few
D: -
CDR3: CSAPGQFGQETQYF
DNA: TGCAGTGCCCCAGGACAGTTCGGGCAAGAGACCCAGTACTTC

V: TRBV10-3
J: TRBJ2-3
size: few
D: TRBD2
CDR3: CAAAPRGETDTQYF
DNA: TGTGCCGCCGCCCCCCGGGGGGAGACAGATACGCAGTATTTT

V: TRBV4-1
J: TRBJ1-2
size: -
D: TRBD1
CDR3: CASSPTAGEAGGCTF
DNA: TGCGCCAGCAGCCCAACGGCAGGGGAGGCAGGGGGCTGCACCTTC

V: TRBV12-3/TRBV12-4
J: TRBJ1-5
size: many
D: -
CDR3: CASSGGNQPQHF
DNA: TGTGCCAGCAGCGGGGGAAATCAGCCCCAGCATTTT

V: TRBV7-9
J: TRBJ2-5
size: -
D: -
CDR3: CASSLAGAWTQYF
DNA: TGTGCCAGCAGCTTAGCGGGGGCCTGGACCCAGTACTTC

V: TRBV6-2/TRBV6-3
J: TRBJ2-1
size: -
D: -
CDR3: CASGWDFSSEQFF
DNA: TGTGCCAGCGGATGGGACTTTAGCAGTGAGCAGTTCTTC

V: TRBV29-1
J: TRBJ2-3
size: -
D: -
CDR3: CSVPGSRMGTDTQYF
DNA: TGCAGCGTTCCAGGGTCCAGGATGGGCACAGATACGCAGTATTTT

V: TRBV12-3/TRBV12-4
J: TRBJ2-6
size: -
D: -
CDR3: CASSFRAGITSGANVLTF
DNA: TGTGCCAGCAGTTTTAGGGCGGGAATAACCTCTGGGGCCAACGTCCTGACTTTC

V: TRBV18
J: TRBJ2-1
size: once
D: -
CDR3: CASSPYERLSYNEQFF
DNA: TGTGCCAGCTCACCCTATGAGCGCCTCTCCTACAATGAGCAGTTCTTC

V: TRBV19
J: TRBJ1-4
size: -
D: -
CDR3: CASSSGPSVNEKLFF
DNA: TGTGCCAGTAGTTCCGGACCGTCTGTTAATGAAAAACTGTTTTTT

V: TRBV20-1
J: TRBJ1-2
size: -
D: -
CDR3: CSASGTPKGYGYTF
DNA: TGCAGTGCTAGCGGGACTCCGAAAGGGTATGGCTACACCTTC

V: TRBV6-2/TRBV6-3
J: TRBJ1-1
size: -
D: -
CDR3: CASLTPKRNTEAFF
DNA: TGTGCCAGCCTTACCCCCAAACGGAACACTGAAGCTTTCTTT

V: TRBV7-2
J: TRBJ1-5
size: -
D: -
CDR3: CASSREINQPQHF
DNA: TGTGCCAGCAGTCGGGAAATCAATCAGCCCCAGCATTTT

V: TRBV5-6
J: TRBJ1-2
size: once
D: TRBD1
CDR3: CASSETGDGGYTF
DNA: TGTGCCAGCAGCGAGACAGGGGACGGTGGCTACACCTTC

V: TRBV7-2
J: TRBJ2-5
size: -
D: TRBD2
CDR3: CASSLNSGDQETQYF
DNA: TGTGCCAGCAGCTTAAATAGCGGGGACCAAGAGACCCAGTACTTC

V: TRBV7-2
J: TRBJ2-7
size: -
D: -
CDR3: CASSYTYPPRDGNPYEQYF
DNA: TGTGCCAGCAGCTACACCTATCCCCCCCGGGACGGCAACCCCTACGAGCAGTACTTC

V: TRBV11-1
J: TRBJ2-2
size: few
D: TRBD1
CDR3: CASSPKGAANTGELFF
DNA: TGTGCCAGCAGTCCCAAGGGGGCGGCGAACACCGGGGAGCTGTTTTTT

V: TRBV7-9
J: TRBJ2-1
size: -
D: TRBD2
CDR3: CASSYGPSRLAGVVEQFF
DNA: TGTGCCAGCAGCTACGGTCCCTCTCGACTAGCGGGAGTGGTAGAGCAGTTCTTC

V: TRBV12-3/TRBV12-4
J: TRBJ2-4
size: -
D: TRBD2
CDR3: CASRLAGQNIQYF
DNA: TGTGCCAGCCGACTAGCGGGACAAAACATTCAGTACTTC

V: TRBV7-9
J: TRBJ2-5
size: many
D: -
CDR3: CASSSEETQYF
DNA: TGTGCCAGCAGCTCCGAAGAGACCCAGTACTTC

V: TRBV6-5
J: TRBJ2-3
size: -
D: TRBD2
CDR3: CASSYSLPTSGADTQYF
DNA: TGTGCCAGCAGTTACTCCTTGCCGACTAGCGGGGCAGATACGCAGTATTTT

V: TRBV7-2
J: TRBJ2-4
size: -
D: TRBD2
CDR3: CASSLPGLAFRNIQYF
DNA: TGTGCCAGCAGCTTACCGGGACTAGCTTTTCGAAACATTCAGTACTTC

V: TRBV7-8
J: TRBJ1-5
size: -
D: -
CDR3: CASSLALVDLQPQHF
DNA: TGTGCCAGCAGCTTAGCGCTGGTGGATCTGCAGCCCCAGCATTTT

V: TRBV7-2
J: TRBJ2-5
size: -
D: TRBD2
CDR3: CASSFQRGGQETQYF
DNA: TGTGCCAGCAGCTTTCAGCGGGGGGGCCAAGAGACCCAGTACTTC

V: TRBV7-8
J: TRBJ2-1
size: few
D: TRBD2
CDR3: CASRSLAGTYNEQFF
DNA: TGTGCCAGCAGGTCACTAGCGGGGACCTACAATGAGCAGTTCTTC

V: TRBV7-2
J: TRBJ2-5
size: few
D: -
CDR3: CASSLARAETQYF
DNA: TGTGCCAGCAGCTTAGCCAGGGCGGAGACCCAGTACTTC

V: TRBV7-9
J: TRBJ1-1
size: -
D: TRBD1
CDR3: CASFNAWGRGHTEAFF
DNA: TGTGCCAGCTTCAACGCTTGGGGCAGGGGGCATACTGAAGCTTTCTTT

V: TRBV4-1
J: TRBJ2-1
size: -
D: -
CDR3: CASGLVDLGNEQFF
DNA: TGCGCCAGCGGCCTGGTGGACCTGGGCAATGAGCAGTTCTTC

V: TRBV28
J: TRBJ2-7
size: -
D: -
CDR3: CASTGGTVDYEQYF
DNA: TGTGCCAGCACCGGCGGGACAGTTGATTACGAGCAGTACTTC

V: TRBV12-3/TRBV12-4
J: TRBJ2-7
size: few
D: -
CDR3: CASSLFSHSYEQYF
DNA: TGTGCCAGCAGTCTCTTCTCGCACTCCTACGAGCAGTACTTC

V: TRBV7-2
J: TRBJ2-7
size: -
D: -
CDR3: CASSLVVLAGGSYEQYF
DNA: TGTGCCAGCAGCTTAGTCGTTCTTGCCGGGGGCTCCTACGAGCAGTACTTC

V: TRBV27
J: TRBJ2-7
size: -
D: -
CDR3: CASSFGGTTGEQYF
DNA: TGTGCCAGCAGTTTCGGCGGGACAACTGGCGAGCAGTACTTC

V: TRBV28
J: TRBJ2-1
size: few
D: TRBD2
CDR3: CASSFQRGSSYNEQFF
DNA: TGTGCCAGCAGTTTCCAGCGGGGAAGCTCCTACAATGAGCAGTTCTTC

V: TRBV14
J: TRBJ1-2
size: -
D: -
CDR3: CASSQGTTHGYTF
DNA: TGTGCCAGCAGCCAAGGGACAACTCACGGCTACACCTTC

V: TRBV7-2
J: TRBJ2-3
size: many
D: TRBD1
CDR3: CASSLDRGYDTQYF
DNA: TGTGCCAGCAGCCTGGACAGGGGGTACGATACGCAGTATTTT

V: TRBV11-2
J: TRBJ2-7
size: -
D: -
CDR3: CASSPRTYAYEQYF
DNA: TGTGCCAGCAGCCCGAGAACCTACGCCTACGAGCAGTACTTC

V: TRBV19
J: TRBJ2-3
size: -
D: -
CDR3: CASSIVRSTDTQYF
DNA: TGTGCCAGTAGTATAGTGAGGAGCACAGATACGCAGTATTTT

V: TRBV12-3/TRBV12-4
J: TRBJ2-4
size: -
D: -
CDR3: CASSSPRGANIQYF
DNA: TGTGCCAGCAGTTCACCCCGGGGGGCAAACATTCAGTACTTC

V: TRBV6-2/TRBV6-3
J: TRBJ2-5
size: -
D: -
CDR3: CASSKPGLENQETQYF
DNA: TGTGCCAGCAGCAAACCCGGACTGGAAAACCAAGAGACCCAGTACTTC

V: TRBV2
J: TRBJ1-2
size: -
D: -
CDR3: CASSDDDYGYTF
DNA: TGTGCCAGCAGTGACGATGACTATGGCTACACCTTC

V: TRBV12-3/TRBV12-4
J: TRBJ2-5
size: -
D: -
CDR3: CASSPDRRGTQYF
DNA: TGTGCCAGCAGTCCCGACAGGAGGGGGACCCAGTACTTC

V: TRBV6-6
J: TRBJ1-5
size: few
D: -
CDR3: CASSALVGGSNQPQHF
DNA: TGTGCCAGCAGTGCCCTTGTCGGGGGTAGCAATCAGCCCCAGCATTTT

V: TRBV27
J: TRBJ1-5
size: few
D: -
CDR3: CASSRTAFSQPQHF
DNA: TGTGCCAGCAGTCGGACGGCCTTTAGTCAGCCCCAGCATTTT

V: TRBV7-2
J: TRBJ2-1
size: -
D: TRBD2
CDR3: CASSSGGGGMIGDEQFF
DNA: TGTGCCAGCAGCTCGGGGGGGGGTGGGATGATAGGGGATGAGCAGTTCTTC

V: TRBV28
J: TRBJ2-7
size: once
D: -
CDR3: CASSLSGNMGEQYF
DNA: TGTGCCAGCAGTTTATCGGGGAACATGGGAGAGCAGTACTTC

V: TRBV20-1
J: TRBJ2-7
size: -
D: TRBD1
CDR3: CSARPPQGASYEQYF
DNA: TGCAGTGCTAGACCTCCCCAGGGGGCGTCCTACGAGCAGTACTTC

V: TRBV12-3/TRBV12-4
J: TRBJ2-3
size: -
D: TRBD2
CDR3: CASSFGGRPDTQYF
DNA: TGTGCCAGCAGTTTCGGCGGGAGACCCGATACGCAGTATTTT

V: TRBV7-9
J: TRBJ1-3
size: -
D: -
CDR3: CASSRSTGNTIYF
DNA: TGTGCCAGCAGCCGGTCGACAGGAAACACCATATATTTT

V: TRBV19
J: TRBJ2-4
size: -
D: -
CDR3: CASSTGTLAKNIQYF
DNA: TGTGCCAGTAGTACCGGGACTCTAGCCAAAAACATTCAGTACTTC

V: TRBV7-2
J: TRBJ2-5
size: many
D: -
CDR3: CASSLRDGDQETQYF
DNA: TGTGCCAGCAGCCTCCGGGACGGCGACCAAGAGACCCAGTACTTC

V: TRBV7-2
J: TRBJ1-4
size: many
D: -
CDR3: CASSFRVGATNEKLFF
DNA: TGTGCCAGCAGCTTCAGGGTTGGGGCAACTAATGAAAAACTGTTTTTT

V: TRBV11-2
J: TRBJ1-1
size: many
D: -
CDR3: CASSHLPMNTEAFF
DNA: TGTGCCAGCAGTCATTTACCCATGAACACTGAAGCTTTCTTT

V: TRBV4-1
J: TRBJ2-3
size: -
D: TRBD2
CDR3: CASSQVTSGYTDTQYF
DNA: TGCGCCAGCAGCCAAGTGACTAGCGGATACACAGATACGCAGTATTTT

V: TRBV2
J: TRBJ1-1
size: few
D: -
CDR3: CASTLSETEAFF
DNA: TGTGCCAGCACCCTCTCAGAAACTGAAGCTTTCTTT